Listed here is a single T cell receptor (beta chain). The same CDR3 can be traced to other DNA sequences in this sample. Sequenced by immunoSEQ multiplex PCR; TCRdb stores in-frame clones only, minus some. The table has roughly 1,500,000 clones, roughly 98% seen once. These data are taken from a study of shared clonotypes between healthy human individuals. Sequencing used naive CD4+ T cells sorted from blood. Subset of the sample: CD45RA+ positively selected. The TCR was taken from a young man in good health.

The CDR3 nucleotides are TGTGCCAGCAGTTTACGACAAGTTTATGGCTACACCTTC. Amino acids: CASSLRQVYGYTF. The chain links TRBV28 to TRBJ1-2; D gene unclear. From germline, CDR1 is MDHEN and CDR2 SYDVKM. Trimming left V 2 bases short and J 5 bases short, with 9 bases between. The CDR3 is 13 amino acids.